This TCR beta chain was identified during a study of cytomegalovirus exposure and HLA in healthy donors. Study at large: A subsequent analysis reported that the roughly 120 validation repertoires were produced on the same platform that had also been used for the 666 first-cohort repertoires. Study-wide results and caveats: A list of about 180 TCR beta chains associated with cytomegalovirus was given.

Sequenced by immunoSEQ multiplex PCR; TCRdb stores in-frame clones only, minus some. The sample contains more than 200,000 clones, around 90% of which appear only once. The validation cohort, a group of more than 95 subjects, included the donors and was separate from the approximately 650-subject first cohort. In germline, CDR1 is SEHNR, CDR2 FQNEAQ (reference sequence). V lost 1 base and J lost 5; bases outside the gene matches: 7. The CDR3 consists of 16 residues. As concerns this clone: The antigen is undetermined.

This sequence was found in a woman in her 30s in good health and CMV-seronegative. Material: PBMCs. The genes are TRBV7-9 and TRBJ2-2; 7 bases fit TRBD2. The CDR3 nucleotides read TGTGCCAGCAGCTTAGTACTAGCGCATAAAACCGGGGAGCTGTTTTTT. This translates into CASSLVLAHKTGELFF. The entire variable domain, with the rest obtained from reference TRBV7-9 and TRBJ2-2, is as follows: DTGVSQNPRHKITKRGQNVTFRCDPISEHNRLYWYRQTLGQGPEFLTYFQNEAQLEKSRLLSDRFSAERPKGSFSTLEIQRTEQGDSAMYLCASSLVLAHKTGELFFGEGSRLTVL.